One sample yielded the 29 T cell receptor beta chains listed below, sequenced in a study of blood T cell repertoires in COVID-19. Method: immunoSEQ multiplex PCR; TCRdb's copy keeps in-frame clones and lacks some. The sample shows 90,000 or so clones, roughly 88% of them seen only once. Sequencing was carried out using peripheral blood. These receptor sequences come from a man younger than 35 with COVID-19, enrolled during active disease.

This chain links TRBV28 with TRBJ2-3; D perhaps matches TRBD2 (6 bases). Germline CDR1 MDHEN, CDR2 SYDVKM. The CDR3 is 14 amino acids. V gave up 7 bases and J gave up 2 bases, with 13 bases separating them. The CDR3 coding sequence is TGTGCCAGCACCCCCGGGACTTACACAGATACGCAGTATTTT. It yields the protein CASTPGTYTDTQYF.

V is TRBV20-1 and J is TRBJ2-7, with 11 bases identical to TRBD1. Unmatched junction bases numbered 30, after V lost 3 bases and J lost 5 bases. Germline assignment: CDR1 DFQATT and CDR2 SNEGSKA (reference sequence). The CDR3 sequence is 22 residues long. The CDR3 is CSASYGDRGSSSGSEGGDEQYF. CDR3 DNA: TGCAGTGCTAGTTATGGGGACAGGGGGTCTTCGAGCGGGAGTGAGGGTGGCGACGAGCAGTACTTC.

The V gene is TRBV28, the J gene TRBJ2-3; 7 nucleotides match TRBD2. The V and J ends lost 3 bases and 0 bases, in that order; junction bases with no gene match: 9. The CDR3 is 17 residues long. The germline V gene has CDR1 MDHEN and CDR2 SYDVKM. The DNA of the CDR3 is TGTGCCAGCAGTTTCGGAAAGCTAGCGGAAAGCACAGATACGCAGTATTTT. Amino acid sequence: CASSFGKLAESTDTQYF.

V gene TRBV5-1 combines with J gene TRBJ1-4; 10 nucleotides align to TRBD1. CDR1 is SGHRS and CDR2 is YFSETQ in the germline V gene. This CDR3 comprises 15 residues. V lost 4 bases and J lost 7; bases outside the gene matches: 7. Written as DNA, the CDR3 is TGCGCCAGCAGCGCTCCGGGACAGGGGACTGAAAAACTGTTTTTT. Its protein product is CASSAPGQGTEKLFF.

This clone has only one observation. The chain employs TRBV7-2 and TRBJ2-7; 8 positions agree with TRBD1. Germline values: CDR1 SGHTA, CDR2 FQGNSA. V was clipped by 2 bases and J by 0 bases; unmatched bases: 3. This CDR3 is built from 15 residues. CDR3: CASSLWDRSSYEQYF. Written as DNA, the CDR3 is TGTGCCAGCAGCTTATGGGACAGGAGCTCCTACGAGCAGTACTTC.

CDR3: CASSLESSYEQYF. The CDR3 DNA sequence: TGTGCCAGCAGTTTGGAGAGCTCCTACGAGCAGTACTTC. The chain recombines TRBV27 with TRBJ2-7; no clear D. CDR1 and CDR2 from the germline V gene are MNHEY and SMNVEV (reference sequence). The CDR3 totals 13 residues. V was clipped by 3 bases and J by 0 bases, with 6 bases between them.

The chain uses TRBV11-2 and TRBJ2-1, with TRBD2 identical over 10 bases. The CDR3 totals 15 residues. Trimming cost V 2 bases and J 4 bases; bases outside gene matches: 2. CDR1 and CDR2 from the germline V gene are SGHAT and FQNNGV. CDR3 region: CASSLLAGAYNEQFF. CDR3 in DNA: TGTGCCAGCAGCTTACTAGCGGGAGCTTACAATGAGCAGTTCTTC.

The chain uses TRBV19 and TRBJ1-6; TRBD1 agrees at 7 bases. The CDR3 length is 14 residues. Germline assignment: CDR1 LNHDA and CDR2 SQIVND (reference sequence). J gave up 7 bases and V 1 base, and 1 base lay outside the gene matches. CDR3 region: CASSIGGQNSPLHF. The CDR3 DNA is TGTGCCAGTAGTATAGGGGGACAGAATTCACCCCTCCACTTT.

The CDR3 spells CASSIGTGGSTEAFF. The CDR3, as DNA: TGTGCCAGTAGTATCGGGACAGGGGGGTCCACTGAAGCTTTCTTT. The chain carries TRBV19 and TRBJ1-1, with 11 nucleotides matching TRBD1. This CDR3 comprises 15 residues. CDR1 is LNHDA and CDR2 is SQIVND in the germline V gene (reference sequence). The J segment lost 4 bases and the V segment lost 3 bases, leaving 4 bases of the junction unmatched.

On this clone: One junction end does not reproduce the germline sequence, and a read error may be involved. V gene TRBV5-5 combines with J gene TRBJ1-4; a possible D gene is TRBD1 (5 bases). Germline V gives CDR1 SGHKS, CDR2 YYEKEE (reference sequence). The CDR3 length is 14 residues. CDR3 in amino acids: CASSQDQGEEKLLF. CDR3 nucleotide sequence: TGTGCCAGCAGCCAGGACCAGGGTGAGGAAAAACTGCTTTTT. The variable domain in full, completed from reference TRBV5-5 and TRBJ1-4, reads DAGVTQSPTHLIKTRGQQVTLRCSPISGHKSVSWYQQVLGQGPQFIFQYYEKEERGRGNFPDRFSARQFPNYSSELNVNALLLGDSALYLCASSQDQGEEKLLFGSGTQLSVL.

This chain uses TRBV18 with TRBJ1-5; D may be TRBD1 (5 bases). With 6 bases removed from V and 2 bases from J, the gap between germline ends came to 11 bases. CDR3 length equals 14 residues. The V gene's germline CDR1 is KGHSH and CDR2 LQKENI. The CDR3 bases are TGTGCCAGCTCCCGCGGGGGGGGCAATCAGCCCCAGCATTTT. It translates to CASSRGGGNQPQHF.

This chain connects TRBV23-1 to TRBJ2-3, with a tentative D call TRBD2 (5 bases). TRBV23-1 is an ORF, with its function uncertain. The germline V and J ends were trimmed by 3 bases and 4 bases, with 26 bases remaining between them. The CDR3 is 19 amino acids. CDR3 protein: CASSHPPGSNLRRPDTQYF. The CDR3 nucleotides read TGCGCCAGCAGTCACCCTCCGGGGTCAAACCTGAGGCGACCAGATACGCAGTATTTT.

The chain is built from TRBV5-5 and TRBJ2-1, with 9 positions matching TRBD1. Germline V gene data show CDR1 as SGHKS and CDR2 as YYEKEE (reference sequence). V dropped 3 bases and J dropped 4; count of bases not matched to a gene: 5. This CDR3 is built from 15 residues. CDR3 nucleotides: TGTGCCAGCAGCTGGGGGACAGGGTTTTACAATGAGCAGTTCTTC. This codes for CASSWGTGFYNEQFF.

V usage is TRBV28 and J usage is TRBJ2-7, with a weak D call TRBD2 (5 bases). The germline V gene encodes CDR1 MDHEN and CDR2 SYDVKM. The ends were cut back, 5 bases at V and 1 base at J, with 12 bases in the middle. The CDR3 is 14 residues long. The CDR3 spells CASSAGAASYEQYF. In nucleotides, the CDR3 is TGTGCCAGCAGTGCCGGAGCGGCTTCCTACGAGCAGTACTTC.

The chain recombines TRBV13 with TRBJ1-1, with 7 bases identical to TRBD1. The V segment lost 10 bases and the J segment 0 bases; nucleotides outside the gene matches: 8. This CDR3 has 14 residues. Germline V lookup: CDR1 PRHDT, CDR2 FYEKMQ (reference sequence). The CDR3 DNA follows: TGTGCCAATCGGGACAGCCTCATGAACACTGAAGCTTTCTTT. Its protein product is CANRDSLMNTEAFF.

The gene calls are TRBV7-9 and TRBJ2-1, with a weak D call TRBD2 (7 bases). CDR3 size: 14 residues. The V end lost 0 bases, the J end lost 10 bases, and 13 bases lay between the germline ends. Germline CDR1 SEHNR, CDR2 FQNEAQ (reference sequence). CDR3 coding DNA: TGTGCCAGCAGCTTAGCGGGGGCGGGAGTGGAGCAGTTCTTC. This translates into CASSLAGAGVEQFF.

The chain couples TRBV28 to TRBJ2-7, with 11 bases matching TRBD1. Germline V CDR1 and CDR2: MDHEN, SYDVKM. CDR3 length: 21 residues. V was pared by 7 bases and J by 0 bases, with 23 bases of the junction left unmatched. The CDR3 sequence: CASNFCLGGQGECKGSYEQYF. CDR3 coding DNA: TGTGCCAGCAATTTCTGCTTGGGGGGACAGGGGGAGTGTAAGGGCTCCTACGAGCAGTACTTC.

J is TRBJ1-6 and V is TRBV7-8, with unresolved D. Germline values: CDR1 SGHVS, CDR2 FQNEAQ. The germline V and J ends were trimmed by 4 bases and 3 bases, with 13 bases remaining between them. The CDR3 length is 16 residues. The CDR3 DNA reads as TGTGCCAGCAGCTCGAAGCCAACGGGCTATAATTCACCCCTCCACTTT. Its protein is CASSSKPTGYNSPLHF.

The chain has TRBV7-2 and TRBJ2-1, with D tentatively TRBD1 (6 bases). The ends were cut back, 5 bases at V and 6 bases at J, with 14 bases in the middle. Germline assignment: CDR1 SGHTA and CDR2 FQGNSA. The CDR3 has 14 residues. The CDR3 spells CASSPGAQPNEQFF. The CDR3 DNA is TGTGCCAGCAGCCCAGGGGCCCAGCCCAATGAGCAGTTCTTC.

This clone was counted only a few times. This rearrangement joins TRBV11-2 to TRBJ1-2; unclear D gene. The length of the CDR3 is 13 residues. Trimming cost V 1 base and J 7 bases, with 10 bases left between them. Germline CDR1 is SGHAT and CDR2 is FQNNGV. In DNA, the CDR3 is TGTGCCAGCAGCTTAGCAGCGGGGTTTGGCTACACCTTC. Its translation: CASSLAAGFGYTF.

The chain is built from TRBV27 and TRBJ1-1, with D unresolved. Germline V gene sequence: CDR1 MNHEY, CDR2 SMNVEV (reference sequence). Deletions cut 4 bases from V and 0 bases from J, with 6 bases between. CDR3 length: 13 amino acids. DNA for the CDR3: TGTGCCAGCAGTTGGAGTGTGAACACTGAAGCTTTCTTT. Residues: CASSWSVNTEAFF.

The chain employs TRBV10-3 and TRBJ2-7; 7 bases line up with TRBD1. This CDR3 is 14 amino acids long. Germline-derived CDR1 and CDR2 are ENHRY and SYGVKD. V lost 9 bases and J lost 5; bases outside the gene matches: 13. The CDR3 protein is CAIAAGRGIDEQYF. CDR3 in DNA: TGTGCCATTGCCGCGGGCAGGGGGATAGACGAGCAGTACTTC.

The chain is built from TRBV14 and TRBJ1-1; D remains ambiguous. The CDR3 length is 13 residues. Trimming removed 4 bases at V and 2 bases at J, with 8 bases between. CDR1 is SGHDN, CDR2 FVKESK, per germline. The CDR3 nucleotides are TGTGCCAGCAGCCCCGGAGCTAACACTGAAGCTTTCTTT. The encoded protein is CASSPGANTEAFF.

The V call is TRBV19, the J call TRBJ1-1; D not resolved. The CDR3 runs 13 residues. CDR1 and CDR2 from the germline V gene are LNHDA and SQIVND (reference sequence). Trimming removed 2 bases from V and 0 bases from J, with 4 bases in between. The CDR3 region is CASSIQMNTEAFF. The CDR3 DNA sequence: TGTGCCAGTAGTATACAGATGAACACTGAAGCTTTCTTT.

This chain links TRBV5-8 with TRBJ1-4, with TRBD1 identical over 10 bases. In germline, CDR1 is SGHTS, CDR2 YDEGEE. V trimming: 0 bases; J trimming: 5 bases; junction bases outside the gene matches: 1. The CDR3 is 15 amino acids. Here the CDR3 DNA reads TGTGCCAGCAGCTTGGGACAGGGGGCGAATGAAAAACTGTTTTTT. Translating gives CASSLGQGANEKLFF. The variable domain in full, with the rest retrieved from reference TRBV5-8 and TRBJ1-4, is EAGVTQSPTHLIKTRGQQATLRCSPISGHTSVYWYQQALGLGLQFLLWYDEGEERNRGNFPPRFSGRQFPNYSSELNVNALELEDSALYLCASSLGQGANEKLFFGSGTQLSVL.

The CDR3 region is CASSLGGSSYNEQFF. CDR3 sequence (DNA): TGTGCCAGCAGCTTGGGCGGGAGCTCCTACAATGAGCAGTTCTTC. The chain recombines TRBV5-4 with TRBJ2-1; 7 bases agree with TRBD2. V lost 0 bases and J lost 0; bases outside the gene matches: 0. The germline CDR1 and CDR2 sequences are SGHNT and YYREEE (reference sequence). The CDR3 has 15 amino acids.

The chain uses TRBV27 and TRBJ1-2; 8 bases line up with TRBD1. CDR1 and CDR2 (germline): MNHEY, SMNVEV (reference sequence). There are 13 residues in the CDR3. V lost 3 bases and J lost 6; bases outside the gene matches: 3. The DNA for the CDR3 is TGTGCCAGCAGTTTGCCAGGGGGCAATGGCTACACCTTC. Amino acids: CASSLPGGNGYTF.

The V call is TRBV10-3, the J call TRBJ2-1; D is uncertain. From germline, CDR1 is ENHRY and CDR2 SYGVKD. CDR3 length equals 15 residues. V lost 8 bases and J lost 0, with 14 bases in between. This chain's CDR3 is CAIHRDRSSYNEQFF. As DNA, the CDR3 is TGTGCCATCCATCGCGACCGGAGCTCCTACAATGAGCAGTTCTTC.

CDR3 nucleotide sequence: TGTGCCAGCAGTTTGGCGGGAGGGCGCAGGAGCACAGATACGCAGTATTTT. Its protein product is CASSLAGGRRSTDTQYF. The rearrangement uses TRBV28 and TRBJ2-3, with TRBD2 matching 9 bases. The CDR3 sequence is 17 residues long. CDR1 and CDR2 from the germline V gene are MDHEN and SYDVKM. J lost 0 bases, V lost 3 bases, and 7 bases had no gene match. Complete variable domain (other parts from reference TRBV28 and TRBJ2-3): DVKVTQSSRYLVKRTGEKVFLECVQDMDHENMFWYRQDPGLGLRLIYFSYDVKMKEKGDIPEGYSVSREKKERFSLILESASTNQTSMYLCASSLAGGRRSTDTQYFGPGTRLTVL.